This TCR beta chain was obtained from a study of blood T cell repertoires in COVID-19. This clone was seen a handful of times. Sequencing was performed with immunoSEQ multiplex PCR; in TCRdb, only in-frame clones are kept and a portion is missing. The data show 300,000 to 500,000 clones, with roughly 88% seen just once and more than 2% held by the top ten. CDR1 SEHNR and CDR2 FQNEAQ come from the germline V gene (reference sequence). Trimming left V 7 bases short and J 3 bases short, with 12 bases between. This CDR3 contains 13 residues. V usage is TRBV7-9 and J usage is TRBJ1-2; D gene unclear. This TCR derives from a woman aged 40-49 years with acute COVID-19. Sequencing was done on a sample of PBMCs or T cells enriched from blood (not recorded which). CDR3 in DNA: TGTGCCAGCATCCATGAGGGAGACTATGGCTACACCTTC. Its translation is CASIHEGDYGYTF.